This entry is about one TCR beta chain. Its antigen is still unknown. The data originate from a study of cytomegalovirus exposure and HLA in healthy donors. The CDR3 has 16 amino acids. Germline assignment: CDR1 LNHDA and CDR2 SQIVND (reference sequence). Deletions cut 2 bases from V and 1 base from J, with 12 bases between. Primers included in the PCR were 60 Vbeta and 13 Jbeta primers. Assay used: immunoSEQ multiplex PCR; TCRdb lists only in-frame clones, some missing. The sample yields about 200,000 clones, over 80% seen once. The study sampled nominally healthy donors, though unrecorded immune exposures were likely. Study-wide findings and caveats: Reported performance of the classifier showed diagnosis of cytomegalovirus status with high specificity and sensitivity.

The sample consisted of PBMCs. The chain links TRBV19 to TRBJ1-5, with D maybe TRBD1 (5 bases). This clonotype originated in a man aged 40-49 years in good health and CMV-seropositive. The CDR3 is CASSIIGGESNQPQHF. The CDR3 region has the DNA TGTGCCAGTAGTATAATCGGAGGGGAAAGCAATCAGCCCCAGCATTTT.